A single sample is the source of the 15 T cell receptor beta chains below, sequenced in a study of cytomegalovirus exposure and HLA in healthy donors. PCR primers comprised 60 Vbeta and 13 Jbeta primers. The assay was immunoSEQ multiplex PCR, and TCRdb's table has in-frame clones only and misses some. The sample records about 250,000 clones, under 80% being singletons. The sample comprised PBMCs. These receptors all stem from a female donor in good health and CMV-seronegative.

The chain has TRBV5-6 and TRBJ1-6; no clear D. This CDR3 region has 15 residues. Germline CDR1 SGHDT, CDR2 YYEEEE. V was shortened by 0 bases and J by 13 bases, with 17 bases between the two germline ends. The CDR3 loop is CASSLVRGSGFPLHF. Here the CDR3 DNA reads TGTGCCAGCAGCTTGGTTCGGGGTTCGGGTTTCCCCCTCCACTTT.

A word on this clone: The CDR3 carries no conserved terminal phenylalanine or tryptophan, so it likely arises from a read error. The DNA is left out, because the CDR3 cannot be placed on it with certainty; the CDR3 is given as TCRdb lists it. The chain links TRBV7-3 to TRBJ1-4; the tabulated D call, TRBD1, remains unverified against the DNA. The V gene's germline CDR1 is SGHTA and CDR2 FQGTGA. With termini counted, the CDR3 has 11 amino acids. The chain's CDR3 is CASSHQLGAFN.

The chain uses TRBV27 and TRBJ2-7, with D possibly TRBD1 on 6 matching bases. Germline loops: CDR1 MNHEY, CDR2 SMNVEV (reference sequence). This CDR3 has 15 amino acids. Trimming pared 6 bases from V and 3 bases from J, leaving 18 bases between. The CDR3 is CASRPYRDPVYEQYF. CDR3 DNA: TGTGCCAGCAGACCATACAGGGACCCCGTCTACGAGCAGTACTTC.

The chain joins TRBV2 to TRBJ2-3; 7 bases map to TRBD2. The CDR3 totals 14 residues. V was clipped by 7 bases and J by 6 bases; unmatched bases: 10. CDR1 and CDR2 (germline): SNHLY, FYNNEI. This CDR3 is CASIPGLLPDTQYF. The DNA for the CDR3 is TGTGCCAGCATCCCGGGACTATTGCCTGATACGCAGTATTTT.

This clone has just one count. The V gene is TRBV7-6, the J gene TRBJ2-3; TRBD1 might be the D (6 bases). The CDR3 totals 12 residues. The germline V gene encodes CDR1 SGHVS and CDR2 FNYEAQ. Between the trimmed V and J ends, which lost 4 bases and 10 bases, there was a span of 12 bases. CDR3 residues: CASSSTQGSQYF. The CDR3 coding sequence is TGTGCCAGCAGCTCGACACAGGGATCGCAGTATTTT.

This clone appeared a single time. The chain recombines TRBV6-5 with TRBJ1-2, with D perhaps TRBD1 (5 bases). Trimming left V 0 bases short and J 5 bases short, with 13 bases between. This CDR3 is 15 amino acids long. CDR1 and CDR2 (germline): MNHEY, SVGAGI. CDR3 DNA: TGTGCCAGCAGTTACTCGGGCAGGGCAGGGTATGGCTACACCTTC. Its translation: CASSYSGRAGYGYTF.

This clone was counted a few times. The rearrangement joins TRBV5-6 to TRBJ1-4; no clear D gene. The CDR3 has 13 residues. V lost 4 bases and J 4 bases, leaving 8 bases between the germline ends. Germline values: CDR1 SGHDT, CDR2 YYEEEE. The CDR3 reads CASSGGRNEKLFF. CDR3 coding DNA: TGTGCCAGCAGCGGAGGGCGTAATGAAAAACTGTTTTTT. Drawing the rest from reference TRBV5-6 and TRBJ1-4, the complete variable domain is DAGVTQSPTHLIKTRGQQVTLRCSPKSGHDTVSWYQQALGQGPQFIFQYYEEEERQRGNFPDRFSGHQFPNYSSELNVNALLLGDSALYLCASSGGRNEKLFFGSGTQLSVL.

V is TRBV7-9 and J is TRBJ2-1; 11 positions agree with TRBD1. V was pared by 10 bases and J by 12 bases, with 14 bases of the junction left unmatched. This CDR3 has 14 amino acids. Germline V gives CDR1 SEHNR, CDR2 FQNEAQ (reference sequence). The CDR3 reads CATPGTGGSSGQFF. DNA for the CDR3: TGTGCCACTCCCGGGACAGGGGGATCGAGCGGGCAGTTCTTC.

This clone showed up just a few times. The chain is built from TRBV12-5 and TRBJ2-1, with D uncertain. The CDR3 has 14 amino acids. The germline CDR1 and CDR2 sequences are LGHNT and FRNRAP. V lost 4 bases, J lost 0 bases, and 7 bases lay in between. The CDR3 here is CASGSWSSYNEQFF. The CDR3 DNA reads TGTGCTAGTGGTTCGTGGAGCTCCTACAATGAGCAGTTCTTC.

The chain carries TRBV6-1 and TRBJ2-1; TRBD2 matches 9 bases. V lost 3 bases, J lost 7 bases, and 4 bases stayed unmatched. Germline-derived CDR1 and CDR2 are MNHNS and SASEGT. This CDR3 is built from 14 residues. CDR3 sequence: CASSEREGGNEQFF. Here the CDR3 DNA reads TGTGCCAGCAGTGAGCGGGAGGGGGGAAATGAGCAGTTCTTC.

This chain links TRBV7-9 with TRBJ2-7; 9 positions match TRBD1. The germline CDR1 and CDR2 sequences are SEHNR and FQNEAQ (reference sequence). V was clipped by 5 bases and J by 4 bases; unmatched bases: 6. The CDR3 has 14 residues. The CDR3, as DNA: TGTGCCAGCAGCCCCGGGACAGGGATATACGAGCAGTACTTC. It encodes CASSPGTGIYEQYF.

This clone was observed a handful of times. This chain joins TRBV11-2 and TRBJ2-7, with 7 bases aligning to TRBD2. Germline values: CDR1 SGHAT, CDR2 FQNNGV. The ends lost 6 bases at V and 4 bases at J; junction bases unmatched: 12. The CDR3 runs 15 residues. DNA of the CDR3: TGTGCCAGCAGAGAGGATATTTGGCGGGAGTACGAGCAGTACTTC. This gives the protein CASREDIWREYEQYF.

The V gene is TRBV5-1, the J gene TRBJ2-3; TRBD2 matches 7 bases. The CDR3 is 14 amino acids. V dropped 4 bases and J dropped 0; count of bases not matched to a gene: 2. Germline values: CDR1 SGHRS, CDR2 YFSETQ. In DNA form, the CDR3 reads TGCGCCAGCAGCAGGGGAGGGAGCACAGATACGCAGTATTTT. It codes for CASSRGGSTDTQYF.

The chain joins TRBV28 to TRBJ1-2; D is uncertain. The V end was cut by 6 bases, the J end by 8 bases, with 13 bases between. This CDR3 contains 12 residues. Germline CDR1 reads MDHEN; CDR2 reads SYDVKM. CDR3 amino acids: CASSYGSGGYTF. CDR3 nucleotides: TGTGCCAGCAGCTACGGGAGTGGCGGCTACACCTTC.

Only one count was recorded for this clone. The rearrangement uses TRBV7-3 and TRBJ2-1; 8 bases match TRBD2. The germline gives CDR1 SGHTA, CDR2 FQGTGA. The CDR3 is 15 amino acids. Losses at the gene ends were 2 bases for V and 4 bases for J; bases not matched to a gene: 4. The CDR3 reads CASSLGLAQYNEQFF. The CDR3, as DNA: TGTGCCAGCAGCTTAGGACTAGCTCAGTACAATGAGCAGTTCTTC.